This TCR beta chain was observed in a study of cytomegalovirus exposure and HLA in healthy donors. Study-level background: Earlier, approximately 180 million T cells were analyzed, and fewer than 120 million unique TCR beta sequences were found among them.

The V gene's germline CDR1 is GTSNPN and CDR2 SVGIG (reference sequence). The CDR3 covers 13 residues. Trimming removed 3 bases from V and 3 bases from J; junction bases left unmatched: 2. Primers included in the PCR were 60 Vbeta and 13 Jbeta primers. Only in-frame clones appear in the TCRdb table, and some are missing; sequencing was by immunoSEQ multiplex PCR. Seen here are about 190,000 clones, roughly 86% observed once, and the top ten hold approximately 1.5%. Regarding this clone: Its specificity is unknown.

General study points: Fewer N-insertions (relative to the approximately 670-donor mean) were reportedly seen in an Asian-associated ancestry cluster in a later analysis.

The chain recombines TRBV30 with TRBJ1-5; 7 positions agree with TRBD1. This sequence originates from a woman under 30 in good health and CMV-seronegative. The sequencing input was PBMCs. The CDR3 region is CAWSGQVNQPQHF. Here the CDR3 DNA reads TGTGCCTGGAGCGGACAGGTCAATCAGCCCCAGCATTTT.